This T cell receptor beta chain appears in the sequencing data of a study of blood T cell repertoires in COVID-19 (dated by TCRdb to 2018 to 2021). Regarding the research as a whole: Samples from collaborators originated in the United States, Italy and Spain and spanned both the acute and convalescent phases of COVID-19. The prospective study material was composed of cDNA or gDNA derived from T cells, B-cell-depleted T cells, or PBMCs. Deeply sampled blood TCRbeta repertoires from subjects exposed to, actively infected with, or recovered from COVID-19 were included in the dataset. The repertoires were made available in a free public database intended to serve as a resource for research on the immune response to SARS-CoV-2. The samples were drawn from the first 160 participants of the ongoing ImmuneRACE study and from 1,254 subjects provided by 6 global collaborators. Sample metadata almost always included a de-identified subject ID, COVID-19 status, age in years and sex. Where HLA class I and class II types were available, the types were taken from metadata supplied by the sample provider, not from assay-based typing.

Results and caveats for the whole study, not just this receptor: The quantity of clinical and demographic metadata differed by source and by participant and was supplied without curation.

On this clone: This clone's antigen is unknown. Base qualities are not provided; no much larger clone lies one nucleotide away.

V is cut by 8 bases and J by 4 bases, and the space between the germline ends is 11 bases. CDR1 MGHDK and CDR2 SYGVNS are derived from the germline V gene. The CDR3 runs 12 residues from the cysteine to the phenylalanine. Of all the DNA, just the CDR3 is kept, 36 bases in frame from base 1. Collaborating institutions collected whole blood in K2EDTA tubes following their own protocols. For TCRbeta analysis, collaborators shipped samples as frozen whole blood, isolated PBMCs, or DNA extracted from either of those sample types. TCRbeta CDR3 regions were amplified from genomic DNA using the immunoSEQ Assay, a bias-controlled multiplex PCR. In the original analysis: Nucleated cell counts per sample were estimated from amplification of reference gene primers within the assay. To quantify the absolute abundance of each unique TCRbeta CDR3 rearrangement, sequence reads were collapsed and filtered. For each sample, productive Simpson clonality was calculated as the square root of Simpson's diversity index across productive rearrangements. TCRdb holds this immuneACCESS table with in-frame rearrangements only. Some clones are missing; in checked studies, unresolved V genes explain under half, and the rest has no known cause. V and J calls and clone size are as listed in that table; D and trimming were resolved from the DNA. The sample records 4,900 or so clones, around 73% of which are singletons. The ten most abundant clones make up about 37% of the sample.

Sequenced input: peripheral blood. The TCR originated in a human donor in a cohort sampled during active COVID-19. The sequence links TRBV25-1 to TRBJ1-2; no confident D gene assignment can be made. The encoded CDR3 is CASARRGYGYTF. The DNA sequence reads TGTGCCAGCGCCCGCCGGGGCTATGGCTACACCTTC.